These 21 T cell receptor beta chains were sequenced from one sample in a study of T cell responses to AZD1222 COVID-19 vaccine. The table came from immunoSEQ multiplex PCR; TCRdb's copy has only in-frame clones and leaves some out. The table includes about 93,000 clones, roughly nine tenths detected once. The sequencing here drew on peripheral blood, taken on day 0 of MenACWY control vaccination. These receptors were taken from an adult in good health.

The chain carries TRBV6-5 and TRBJ2-7, with D maybe TRBD2 (7 bases). Germline V gene data show CDR1 as MNHEY and CDR2 as SVGAGI. The germline V and J ends were trimmed by 7 bases and 6 bases, with 19 bases remaining between them. The CDR3 is 14 residues long. CDR3 nucleotide sequence: TGTGCCAGCACCCCAGGACTAGGAGGGGGCGAGCAGTACTTC. Amino acid sequence: CASTPGLGGGEQYF.

The chain is built from TRBV27 and TRBJ2-1, with D perhaps TRBD1 (5 bases). The CDR3 loop spans 13 amino acids. V dropped 2 bases and J dropped 3 bases, with 5 bases sitting between them. Germline V gives CDR1 MNHEY, CDR2 SMNVEV (reference sequence). CDR3 protein: CASSLTGYNEQFF. As DNA, the CDR3 is TGTGCCAGCAGTTTAACAGGCTACAATGAGCAGTTCTTC.

The gene calls are TRBV5-6 and TRBJ1-4, with D uncertain. V shed 3 bases and J shed 0 bases, with 9 bases lying between them. The germline gives CDR1 SGHDT, CDR2 YYEEEE. CDR3 length: 15 residues. The DNA of the CDR3 is TGTGCCAGCAGCTCCGACGGTCCAACTAATGAAAAACTGTTTTTT. As protein: CASSSDGPTNEKLFF.

The chain is built from TRBV6-2 or TRBV6-3 and TRBJ1-1, with a tentative D call TRBD1 (6 bases). V gave up 5 bases and J gave up 1 base, with 17 bases separating them. Germline-derived CDR1 and CDR2 are MNHEY and SVGEGT. This CDR3 region has 16 residues. In nucleotides, the CDR3 is TGTGCCAGCAGTCCAAGACAGGCGCTGAAGAACACTGAAGCTTTCTTT. This codes for CASSPRQALKNTEAFF.

V is TRBV28 and J is TRBJ1-2, with D perhaps matching TRBD1 (5 bases). The length of the CDR3 is 15 residues. Germline V gene lookup returns CDR1 MDHEN and CDR2 SYDVKM. V dropped 7 bases and J dropped 4 bases, with 19 bases sitting between them. The CDR3: CASNLPDKGGYGYTF. The CDR3 DNA is TGTGCCAGCAACCTCCCGGACAAAGGCGGCTATGGCTACACCTTC.

The chain couples TRBV19 to TRBJ1-6; D perhaps matches TRBD1 (6 bases). V lost 0 bases to trimming and J lost 10 bases, with 10 bases between them. The germline V gene has CDR1 LNHDA and CDR2 SQIVND (reference sequence). This CDR3 has 14 residues. The DNA of the CDR3 is TGTGCCAGTAGTATAGATCAAGGGGGATCACCCCTCCACTTT. Its translation is CASSIDQGGSPLHF.

This clone came up once. The chain has TRBV5-4 and TRBJ2-7; 9 bases map to TRBD2. The CDR3 loop spans 17 amino acids. J gave up 4 bases and V 0 bases, and 11 bases lay outside the gene matches. The germline gives CDR1 SGHNT, CDR2 YYREEE (reference sequence). The CDR3 is CASSLGPPAGGLYEQYF. As DNA, the CDR3 is TGTGCCAGCAGCTTGGGTCCCCCTGCGGGGGGGCTTTACGAGCAGTACTTC.

Here the CDR3 DNA reads TGTGCCTGGAGTAGGGACAGAAGCTCCTACGAGCAGTACTTC. It codes for CAWSRDRSSYEQYF. The chain links TRBV30 to TRBJ2-7, with 7 bases fitting TRBD1. This CDR3 contains 14 residues. The germline V gene has CDR1 GTSNPN and CDR2 SVGIG (reference sequence). The trim removed 2 bases at V and 0 bases at J, leaving 4 bases unmatched.

This clone has only one observation. The chain is built from TRBV6-1 and TRBJ2-1; 15 bases fit TRBD2. CDR3 length equals 19 residues. J was trimmed by 4 bases and V by 4 bases; bases with no gene match: 11. Germline CDR1 MNHNS, CDR2 SASEGT. CDR3 sequence: CASSVPPGLAGGSYNEQFF. CDR3 DNA: TGTGCCAGCAGTGTTCCTCCGGGACTAGCGGGGGGTTCTTACAATGAGCAGTTCTTC.

The chain combines TRBV25-1 with TRBJ2-7; no definite D call. CDR3 length: 12 amino acids. Germline values: CDR1 MGHDK, CDR2 SYGVNS. V lost 4 bases, J lost 7 bases, and 11 bases lay in between. The CDR3 is CASSAGPLEQYF. CDR3 bases: TGTGCCAGCAGTGCAGGCCCCTTGGAGCAGTACTTC.

The table lists this clone with a count of one. The genes are TRBV6-5 and TRBJ2-5; D gene unclear. CDR1 is MNHEY, CDR2 SVGAGI, per germline. Trimming took off 0 bases at V and 4 bases at J, with 12 bases between the two ends. The CDR3 totals 15 residues. CDR3 nucleotide sequence: TGTGCCAGCAGTTACTCAGGCGCCAGAGGAGAGACCCAGTACTTC. Amino acids: CASSYSGARGETQYF.

This clone was observed a single time. The gene calls are TRBV11-2 and TRBJ1-5, with D perhaps matching TRBD1 (5 bases). Germline CDR1 is SGHAT and CDR2 is FQNNGV. The V end was cut by 1 base, the J end by 5 bases, with 6 bases between. This CDR3 is built from 13 residues. The CDR3 here is CASSLGGDQPQHF. The CDR3 nucleotides are TGTGCCAGCAGCTTAGGGGGGGATCAGCCCCAGCATTTT. Together with reference TRBV11-2 and TRBJ1-5, the CDR3 gives the full variable domain: EAGVAQSPRYKIIEKRQSVAFWCNPISGHATLYWYQQILGQGPKLLIQFQNNGVVDDSQLPKDRFSAERLKGVDSTLKIQPAKLEDSAVYLCASSLGGDQPQHFGDGTRLSIL.

The chain employs TRBV6-5 and TRBJ1-2; D is perhaps TRBD1 (6 bases). V dropped 6 bases and J dropped 7 bases, with 18 bases sitting between them. Per germline, CDR1 MNHEY and CDR2 SVGAGI. CDR3 length: 14 residues. CDR3 loop: CASSRLTGGSGYTF. CDR3 coding DNA: TGTGCCAGCAGCCGACTGACAGGAGGCAGTGGCTACACCTTC.

This chain links TRBV25-1 with TRBJ1-5; 8 bases agree with TRBD1. V lost 1 base to trimming and J lost 11 bases; unmatched junction nucleotides: 4. CDR1 and CDR2 from the germline V gene are MGHDK and SYGVNS. The CDR3 has 13 residues. Here the CDR3 DNA reads TGTGCCAGCAGTGAATTCACGGGACAGGCCCAGCATTTT. Protein product: CASSEFTGQAQHF.

The table lists this clone with a count of one. J is TRBJ1-5 and V is TRBV15; D call uncertain. From germline, CDR1 is LNHNV and CDR2 YYDKDF (reference sequence). The CDR3 sequence is 12 residues long. V was shortened by 0 bases and J by 6 bases, with 3 bases between the two germline ends. The chain's CDR3 is CATSREAQPQHF. CDR3 DNA sequence: TGTGCCACCAGCAGAGAGGCTCAGCCCCAGCATTTT.

This clone was counted a single time. This chain links TRBV28 with TRBJ1-1; 9 bases agree with TRBD1. CDR3 length: 13 residues. Trimming at V came to 6 bases and at J to 7 bases, leaving 6 bases not matched to a gene. Germline V gene sequence: CDR1 MDHEN, CDR2 SYDVKM. The CDR3 DNA reads TGTGCCAGCAGGCTGACAGGGGGAATTGAAGCTTTCTTT. Encoded protein: CASRLTGGIEAFF.

The J gene is TRBJ2-3, the V gene TRBV12-3 or TRBV12-4; weak D call: TRBD1 (6 bases). The CDR3 has 11 residues. V was clipped by 11 bases and J by 4 bases, with 10 bases between them. The CDR3 nucleotides are TGTGCCGAGGGGGTAGCAGATACGCAGTATTTT. This sequence encodes CAEGVADTQYF.

This rearrangement joins TRBV24-1 to TRBJ2-1; 11 bases match TRBD1. The CDR3 length is 16 residues. CDR1 and CDR2 from the germline V gene are KGHDR and SFDVKD. V shed 3 bases, J shed 9 bases, and the junction held 9 bases outside the gene matches. CDR3 DNA sequence: TGTGCCACCAGTGATGGACCGGGACAGGGGGGCCCTGAGCAGTTCTTC. It specifies CATSDGPGQGGPEQFF.

This chain links TRBV7-2 with TRBJ2-7; 7 bases fit TRBD1. Trimming cost V 5 bases and J 1 base; bases outside gene matches: 8. CDR3 length: 15 amino acids. The germline V gene encodes CDR1 SGHTA and CDR2 FQGNSA. CDR3 in amino acids: CASSLSGGTSYEQYF. CDR3 coding DNA: TGTGCCAGCAGCCTATCAGGGGGAACGTCCTACGAGCAGTACTTC.

V and J are TRBV5-8 and TRBJ2-2; tentatively, D is TRBD1 (5 bases). The length of the CDR3 is 17 residues. V lost 0 bases and J lost 4, with 16 bases in between. Germline CDR1 is SGHTS and CDR2 is YDEGEE. In nucleotides, the CDR3 is TGTGCCAGCAGCTTGGCTAGTGGACACGGTGCCACCGGGGAGCTGTTTTTT. Encoded protein: CASSLASGHGATGELFF.

This chain joins TRBV7-9 and TRBJ2-7, with 10 bases matching TRBD2. Trimming removed 0 bases from V and 4 bases from J; junction bases left unmatched: 6. The CDR3 is 16 residues long. Germline V gives CDR1 SEHNR, CDR2 FQNEAQ (reference sequence). In DNA, the CDR3 is TGTGCCAGCAGCTTAGCGCGTAGCGGGGGGACTTACGAGCAGTACTTC. This sequence encodes CASSLARSGGTYEQYF.